The 30 T cell receptor beta chains given below trace back to one sample, sequenced in a study of shared clonotypes between healthy human individuals. TCRdb's copy holds only in-frame clones and misses some; the assay was immunoSEQ multiplex PCR. This sample carries 1,400,000 or so clones, approximately 98.5% of them seen once, and the ten largest clones take around 0.33%. Sequencing was done on a sample of naive CD4+ T cells sorted from blood. As to subset: CD45RA+ positively selected. Receptors were obtained from a man younger than 40 in good health.

The CDR3 DNA reads TGTGCCAGCAGTTTGGGTTTGGGGTCGGGCTATGGCTACACCTTC. As protein: CASSLGLGSGYGYTF. The genes are TRBV28 and TRBJ1-2; no clear D gene. The CDR3 runs to 15 residues. The germline V gene encodes CDR1 MDHEN and CDR2 SYDVKM. V lost 3 bases and J lost 4, with 15 bases in between.

This chain connects TRBV21-1 to TRBJ2-4; the table gives TRBD1 as D, unverified against the DNA. TRBV21-1 corresponds to a pseudogene. This CDR3 has 17 residues. The CDR3 bases are TGTGCCAGCAGCAAAGCCCCAGGCCCTCTAGCCAAAAACATTCAGTACTTC. Translated: CASSKAPGPLAKNIQYF.

V and J are TRBV2 and TRBJ2-1; TRBD1 matches 7 bases. Losses at the gene ends were 6 bases for V and 9 bases for J; bases not matched to a gene: 20. This CDR3 has 17 amino acids. Germline CDR1 and CDR2: SNHLY and FYNNEI. CDR3 loop: CASRRMPPGANRGEQFF. CDR3 nucleotide sequence: TGTGCCAGCAGGAGGATGCCGCCCGGGGCAAACAGGGGTGAGCAGTTCTTC. Based on the CDR3 plus reference TRBV2 and TRBJ2-1, the full variable domain is EPEVTQTPSHQVTQMGQEVILRCVPISNHLYFYWYRQILGQKVEFLVSFYNNEISEKSEIFDDQFSVERPDGSNFTLKIRSTKLEDSAMYFCASRRMPPGANRGEQFFGPGTRLTVL.

The J gene is TRBJ2-7, the V gene TRBV28; D not resolved. The CDR3 runs 12 residues. Trimming took off 2 bases at V and 3 bases at J, with 5 bases between the two ends. Germline CDR1 is MDHEN and CDR2 is SYDVKM. CDR3: CASSLRNYEQYF. The CDR3 coding sequence is TGTGCCAGCAGTTTAAGGAACTACGAGCAGTACTTC.

The rearrangement joins TRBV6-1 to TRBJ1-1; no clear D gene. The CDR3 totals 14 residues. CDR1 and CDR2 from the germline V gene are MNHNS and SASEGT. Trimming pared 2 bases from V and 1 base from J, leaving 8 bases between. The CDR3 DNA reads TGTGCCAGCAGTGAAAACTTGGGGAACACTGAAGCTTTCTTT. This codes for CASSENLGNTEAFF.

The chain is built from TRBV10-1 and TRBJ2-7; 11 bases fit TRBD2. The germline gives CDR1 WNHNN, CDR2 SYGVQD (reference sequence). Germline trimming cut 5 bases from V and 1 base from J; bases unmatched to any gene: 10. This CDR3 has 17 residues. As DNA, the CDR3 is TGCGCCAGCAGTCCCAAACGGGGACTAGCGGAGTCCTACGAGCAGTACTTC. This sequence encodes CASSPKRGLAESYEQYF.

As concerns this clone: Other DNA sequences within the sample encode an identical CDR3. This sequence joins TRBV5-1 and TRBJ2-1; 11 bases fit TRBD2. The CDR3 runs 15 residues. The V segment lost 4 bases and the J segment 3 bases; nucleotides outside the gene matches: 3. CDR1 is SGHRS and CDR2 is YFSETQ in the germline V gene. DNA of the CDR3: TGCGCCAGCAGCGAGGGGACTAGCGGCTACAATGAGCAGTTCTTC. Protein product: CASSEGTSGYNEQFF.

This chain connects TRBV11-2 to TRBJ2-2; D is undetermined. Germline V gives CDR1 SGHAT, CDR2 FQNNGV. There are 16 residues in the CDR3. Trimming pared 1 base from V and 4 bases from J, leaving 13 bases between. The CDR3 DNA reads TGTGCCAGCAGCTTAGGGCGGTTCGGGCGCACCGGGGAGCTGTTTTTT. This translates into CASSLGRFGRTGELFF.

This chain links TRBV7-6 with TRBJ1-1; D unresolved. Germline CDR1 SGHVS, CDR2 FNYEAQ. The CDR3 is 13 residues long. V was trimmed by 3 bases and J by 0 bases, leaving 5 bases between them. CDR3 sequence: CASSFPLNTEAFF. The CDR3 DNA is TGTGCCAGCAGCTTTCCGCTGAACACTGAAGCTTTCTTT. Together with reference TRBV7-6 and TRBJ1-1, the CDR3 gives the full variable domain: GAGVSQSPRYKVTKRGQDVALRCDPISGHVSLYWYRQALGQGPEFLTYFNYEAQQDKSGLPNDRFSAERPEGSISTLTIQRTEQRDSAMYRCASSFPLNTEAFFGQGTRLTVV.

CDR3 loop: CASSVALGTGETQYF. CDR3 DNA sequence: TGTGCCAGCAGCGTAGCTTTAGGGACAGGAGAGACCCAGTACTTC. This sequence joins TRBV9 and TRBJ2-5; 8 bases fit TRBD1. J was trimmed by 4 bases and V by 0 bases; bases with no gene match: 5. Per germline, CDR1 SGDLS and CDR2 YYNGEE. This CDR3 has 15 amino acids. The complete variable domain, with remaining parts taken from reference TRBV9 and TRBJ2-5, reads DSGVTQTPKHLITATGQRVTLRCSPRSGDLSVYWYQQSLDQGLQFLIQYYNGEERAKGNILERFSAQQFPDLHSELNLSSLELGDSALYFCASSVALGTGETQYFGPGTRLLVL.

The genes are TRBV19 and TRBJ1-5; tentatively, D is TRBD1 (6 bases). Germline V gives CDR1 LNHDA, CDR2 SQIVND (reference sequence). Trimming pared 8 bases from V and 0 bases from J, leaving 11 bases between. The length of the CDR3 is 14 residues. CDR3 residues: CASWVQGSNQPQHF. As DNA, the CDR3 is TGTGCCAGTTGGGTACAGGGTAGCAATCAGCCCCAGCATTTT.

V usage is TRBV14 and J usage is TRBJ1-4, with D perhaps TRBD1 (6 bases). Germline CDR1 and CDR2: SGHDN and FVKESK. V lost 3 bases, J lost 8 bases, and 10 bases lay in between. The CDR3 covers 13 residues. The CDR3 here is CASSQGAFEKLFF. The CDR3 DNA sequence: TGTGCCAGCAGCCAGGGGGCTTTCGAAAAACTGTTTTTT.

The chain employs TRBV5-1 and TRBJ2-5, with 7 bases that match TRBD1. Germline trimming cut 0 bases from V and 2 bases from J; bases unmatched to any gene: 7. The CDR3 extends over 16 amino acids. Germline CDR1 reads SGHRS; CDR2 reads YFSETQ. The CDR3, as DNA: TGCGCCAGCAGCTTGGGAAACAGGGGTATACAAGAGACCCAGTACTTC. Its translation is CASSLGNRGIQETQYF.

V usage is TRBV2 and J usage is TRBJ2-1; D may be TRBD2 (5 bases). Germline-derived CDR1 and CDR2 are SNHLY and FYNNEI. Between the trimmed V and J ends, which lost 3 bases and 0 bases, there was a span of 9 bases. CDR3 length: 15 residues. The CDR3 protein is CASSDEAASYNEQFF. Here the CDR3 DNA reads TGTGCCAGCAGTGATGAAGCGGCCTCCTACAATGAGCAGTTCTTC.

Only a few counts were recorded for this clone. Different DNA sequences within this sample yield the same CDR3. The CDR3 sequence: CASSLRGHEQYF. CDR3 DNA sequence: TGTGCCAGCAGCCTAAGGGGCCACGAGCAGTACTTC. The chain links TRBV7-2 to TRBJ2-7, with TRBD1 as a possible D gene (5 bases). The CDR3 is 12 residues long. CDR1 and CDR2 from the germline V gene are SGHTA and FQGNSA. The V end lost 5 bases, the J end lost 5 bases, and 10 bases lay between the germline ends.

This clone was observed a single time. The genes are TRBV5-4 and TRBJ2-1, with D tentatively TRBD2 (6 bases). The CDR3 extends over 14 amino acids. The ends were cut back, 0 bases at V and 9 bases at J, with 13 bases in the middle. CDR1 and CDR2 (germline): SGHNT, YYREEE (reference sequence). This chain's CDR3 is CASSLARDSGEQFF. The CDR3 bases are TGTGCCAGCAGCTTGGCCCGGGACTCTGGTGAGCAGTTCTTC. Drawing the rest from reference TRBV5-4 and TRBJ2-1, the complete variable domain is ETGVTQSPTHLIKTRGQQVTLRCSSQSGHNTVSWYQQALGQGPQFIFQYYREEENGRGNFPPRFSGLQFPNYSSELNVNALELDDSALYLCASSLARDSGEQFFGPGTRLTVL.

This clone appeared once. The rearrangement joins TRBV5-6 to TRBJ2-7; D may be TRBD1 or TRBD2 (6 bases each). Germline values: CDR1 SGHDT, CDR2 YYEEEE. V was pared by 3 bases and J by 4 bases, with 11 bases between. The CDR3 has 13 residues. The CDR3 loop reads CASSYGGPYEQYF. CDR3 DNA sequence: TGTGCCAGCAGCTACGGGGGCCCATACGAGCAGTACTTC.

A remark on this clone: The sample contains more than one DNA sequence encoding this CDR3. The chain carries TRBV7-3 and TRBJ2-2; 8 nucleotides match TRBD2. V shed 0 bases and J 5 bases; nucleotides not matched to a gene: 2. The CDR3 spans 15 residues. Germline V gives CDR1 SGHTA, CDR2 FQGTGA. The CDR3 nucleotides read TGTGCCAGCAGCTTAACCCCTAGCGGGACCGGGGAGCTGTTTTTT. Its protein is CASSLTPSGTGELFF. Complete variable domain (other parts from reference TRBV7-3 and TRBJ2-2): GAGVSQTPSNKVTEKGKYVELRCDPISGHTALYWYRQSLGQGPEFLIYFQGTGAADDSGLPNDRFFAVRPEGSVSTLKIQRTERGDSAVYLCASSLTPSGTGELFFGEGSRLTVL.

The chain is built from TRBV2 and TRBJ2-7; 11 bases fit TRBD1. The germline V gene has CDR1 SNHLY and CDR2 FYNNEI. The CDR3 extends over 14 amino acids. The J segment lost 7 bases and the V segment lost 3 bases, leaving 5 bases of the junction unmatched. Here the CDR3 reads CASSDGGQGGEQYF. DNA for the CDR3: TGTGCCAGCAGTGACGGGGGACAGGGGGGAGAGCAGTACTTC.

This clone was seen just once. The CDR3 nucleotides read TGTGCCAGCAGTTACGGGGGGACGGACACCTATTATGGCTACACCTTC. Its translation: CASSYGGTDTYYGYTF. J is TRBJ1-2 and V is TRBV28, with D perhaps matching TRBD1 (5 bases). V was trimmed by 4 bases and J by 5 bases, leaving 20 bases between them. This CDR3 comprises 16 residues. The germline gives CDR1 MDHEN, CDR2 SYDVKM.

This chain links TRBV5-1 with TRBJ2-1, with TRBD2 identical over 7 bases. The germline V gene has CDR1 SGHRS and CDR2 YFSETQ. V trimming: 1 base; J trimming: 3 bases; junction bases outside the gene matches: 7. This CDR3 has 16 amino acids. The CDR3 loop reads CASSLSLADIYNEQFF. Written as DNA, the CDR3 is TGCGCCAGCAGCTTGTCCCTAGCGGATATCTACAATGAGCAGTTCTTC.

This clone showed up just once. The chain carries TRBV5-5 and TRBJ2-5; D possibly corresponds to TRBD1 (5 bases). CDR1 SGHKS and CDR2 YYEKEE come from the germline V gene (reference sequence). V was shortened by 0 bases and J by 2 bases, with 5 bases between the two germline ends. The CDR3 has 13 amino acids. DNA for the CDR3: TGTGCCAGCAGCTTGGGACAGCAAGAGACCCAGTACTTC. Its translation: CASSLGQQETQYF.

The chain employs TRBV29-1 and TRBJ2-7; possibly TRBD1 for D (5 bases). V lost 4 bases and J 3 bases, leaving 10 bases between the germline ends. CDR3 length: 12 amino acids. Germline CDR1 and CDR2: SQVTM and ANQGSEA. The CDR3 spells CSVGQNGYEQYF. CDR3 DNA: TGCAGCGTTGGACAGAACGGCTACGAGCAGTACTTC.

The chain has TRBV7-9 and TRBJ2-2, with 8 bases matching TRBD1. Germline values: CDR1 SEHNR, CDR2 FQNEAQ (reference sequence). V lost 4 bases, J lost 10 bases, and 11 bases stayed unmatched. The CDR3 sequence is 15 residues long. CDR3 sequence (DNA): TGTGCCAGCAGCTCGGGGCACAGGGGGTCCCCGGAGCTGTTTTTT. Its translation is CASSSGHRGSPELFF.

This clone has only one observation. V gene TRBV7-8 combines with J gene TRBJ1-2; TRBD1 might be the D (6 bases). The V end was cut by 4 bases, the J end by 8 bases, with 17 bases between. Germline V CDR1 and CDR2: SGHVS, FQNEAQ. This CDR3 has 14 residues. DNA of the CDR3: TGTGCCAGCAGCTACGGCGGGGGGGCTGGCGGCTACACCTTC. Translation gives CASSYGGGAGGYTF.

The rearrangement uses TRBV19 and TRBJ2-7; D not resolved. With 10 bases removed from V and 3 bases from J, the gap between germline ends came to 13 bases. The CDR3 extends over 12 amino acids. Looked up from germline, CDR1 is LNHDA and CDR2 is SQIVND (reference sequence). CDR3 region: CATQDTIYEQYF. Written as DNA, the CDR3 is TGTGCCACCCAAGACACCATCTACGAGCAGTACTTC.

The chain joins TRBV5-6 to TRBJ2-3; D possibly corresponds to TRBD1 (5 bases). Deletions cut 5 bases from V and 0 bases from J, with 10 bases between. The CDR3 length is 14 residues. CDR1 and CDR2 (germline): SGHDT, YYEEEE. CDR3: CASSPAGSTDTQYF. The CDR3 region has the DNA TGTGCCAGCAGTCCGGCAGGGAGCACAGATACGCAGTATTTT.

The chain is built from TRBV6-6 and TRBJ2-7; D gene unclear. V lost 4 bases to trimming and J lost 0 bases, with 10 bases between them. The CDR3 has 14 residues. Germline V CDR1 and CDR2: MNHNY, SVGAGI (reference sequence). This chain's CDR3 is CASSWLTGSYEQYF. The CDR3 bases are TGTGCCAGCAGTTGGCTAACGGGCTCCTACGAGCAGTACTTC.

This chain uses TRBV5-1 with TRBJ2-1, with 11 nucleotides matching TRBD2. Germline lookup yields CDR1 SGHRS and CDR2 YFSETQ. Trimming took 2 bases from V and 10 from J; bases not matched to a gene: 11. This CDR3 has 16 residues. The DNA of the CDR3 is TGCGCCAGCAGCTTTCCCCTAGCGGGAGGCCTTGGAGAGCAGTTCTTC. Amino acid sequence: CASSFPLAGGLGEQFF.

For this clone: The sample contains more than one DNA sequence encoding this CDR3. J is TRBJ2-5 and V is TRBV7-2; 7 nucleotides line up with TRBD2. The J segment lost 5 bases and the V segment lost 1 base, leaving 4 bases of the junction unmatched. There are 14 residues in the CDR3. Germline lookup yields CDR1 SGHTA and CDR2 FQGNSA. CDR3 bases: TGTGCCAGCAGCTTAGGACTAGCCGGGGAGACCCAGTACTTC. The encoded protein is CASSLGLAGETQYF.